These 5 T cell receptor beta chains came from one sample sequenced in a study of CD8+ T cells in alopecia areata. The sequencing template was cDNA reverse transcribed from extracted RNA. Sequencing used immunoSEQ multiplex PCR; TCRdb keeps in-frame clones, though not all of them. The sample lists over 150,000 clones, roughly 59% seen once, with 1.7% in the top ten. This sample comprised CD4+ T cells sorted from blood, obtained at week 0. All receptors come from a human donor with alopecia areata.

The genes are TRBV30 and TRBJ2-1; possibly TRBD1 for D (6 bases). Trimming removed 5 bases at V and 7 bases at J, with 21 bases between. This CDR3 region has 15 residues. Per germline, CDR1 GTSNPN and CDR2 SVGIG (reference sequence). CDR3 coding DNA: TGTGCCTGGGGCGCTAGAAACAGGGAAAGGAATGAGCAGTTCTTC. Its protein product is CAWGARNRERNEQFF. The full variable domain, completed using reference TRBV30 and TRBJ2-1, is SQTIHQWPATLVQPVGSPLSLECTVEGTSNPNLYWYRQAAGRGLQLLFYSVGIGQISSEVPQNLSASRPQDRQFILSSKKLLLSDSGFYLCAWGARNRERNEQFFGPGTRLTVL.

The chain recombines TRBV15 with TRBJ1-2, with 7 bases identical to TRBD1. V lost 6 bases to trimming and J lost 3 bases; unmatched junction nucleotides: 10. This CDR3 comprises 15 residues. Germline lookup yields CDR1 LNHNV and CDR2 YYDKDF (reference sequence). The CDR3 is CATRPLTGIDYGYTF. The CDR3 coding sequence is TGTGCCACCAGACCTCTGACAGGGATTGACTATGGCTACACCTTC.

In this sample, this clone turned up once. CDR3 coding DNA: TGCGCCAGCAGCCAAGATTGGGGAGGGGGATTGGGCTACACCTTC. Protein sequence: CASSQDWGGGLGYTF. The V call is TRBV4-3, the J call TRBJ1-2; D may be TRBD1 (6 bases). This CDR3 contains 15 residues. Trimming removed 0 bases at V and 8 bases at J, with 16 bases between. Per the germline V gene, CDR1 is LGHNA and CDR2 is YSLEER.

The gene calls are TRBV28 and TRBJ2-7; D is possibly TRBD1 (6 bases). CDR3 length: 15 amino acids. CDR1 MDHEN and CDR2 SYDVKM come from the germline V gene. Trimming cost V 6 bases and J 0 bases, with 15 bases left between them. The CDR3 nucleotides read TGTGCCAGCAGCCACGGGGACACCTTCTCCTACGAGCAGTACTTC. Translating it yields CASSHGDTFSYEQYF.

The chain is built from TRBV15 and TRBJ1-2; D is perhaps TRBD1 (6 bases). The V end lost 0 bases, the J end lost 2 bases, and 10 bases lay between the germline ends. CDR1 and CDR2 from the germline V gene are LNHNV and YYDKDF (reference sequence). This CDR3 has 15 amino acids. The CDR3 coding sequence is TGTGCCACCAGCAGAGATTTGAGGGGGAACTATGGCTACACCTTC. Translation gives CATSRDLRGNYGYTF.